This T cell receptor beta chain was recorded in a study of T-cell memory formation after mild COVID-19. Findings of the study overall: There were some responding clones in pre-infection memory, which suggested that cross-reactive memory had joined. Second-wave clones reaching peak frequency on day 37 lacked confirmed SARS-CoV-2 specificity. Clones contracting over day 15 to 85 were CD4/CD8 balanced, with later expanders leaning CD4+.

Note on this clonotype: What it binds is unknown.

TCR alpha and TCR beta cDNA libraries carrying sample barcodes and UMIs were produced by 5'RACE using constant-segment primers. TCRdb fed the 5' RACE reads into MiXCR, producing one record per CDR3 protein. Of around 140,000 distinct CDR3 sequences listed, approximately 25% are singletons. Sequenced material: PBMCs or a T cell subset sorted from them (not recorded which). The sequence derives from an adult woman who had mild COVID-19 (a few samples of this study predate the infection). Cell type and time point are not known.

CDR3 in amino acids: CASSSDRDAAPIQYF. CDR3 bases: TGTGCCAGCAGCTCCGACCGGGACGCTGCCCCCATTCAGTACTTC. V gene TRBV7-6 combines with J gene TRBJ2-4; D may be TRBD1 or TRBD2 (5 bases each). V lost 4 bases, J lost 9 bases, and 19 bases lay in between. This CDR3 region has 15 residues. Germline CDR1 SGHVS, CDR2 FNYEAQ.